This T cell receptor (beta chain) was found in a study of PD-1 blockade in classical Hodgkin lymphoma. Indicated time point: newly diagnosed, previously untreated cHL patient sample. Method: immunoSEQ multiplex PCR; TCRdb's copy keeps in-frame clones and lacks some. The repertoire has 25,000 to 35,000 clones, 94% of them found once; the top ten carry 2% to 2.5%. The receptor's source is a human donor with classical Hodgkin lymphoma. Source material: peripheral blood mononuclear cells (PBMCs).

The CDR3 DNA sequence: TGTGCCAGCAGTTCAGCCTGGACAGTAAGCAATCAGCCCCAGCATTTT. It encodes CASSSAWTVSNQPQHF. V and J are TRBV27 and TRBJ1-5; a possible D gene is TRBD1 (6 bases). Germline V gene lookup returns CDR1 MNHEY and CDR2 SMNVEV (reference sequence). V was clipped by 4 bases and J by 1 base, with 14 bases between them. The CDR3 loop spans 16 amino acids.